Sequencing of this T cell receptor beta chain was carried out in a study of blood T cell repertoires in COVID-19. For the study at large: In each case, the material was cDNA or gDNA derived from T cells, B-cell-depleted T cells, or PBMCs.

Data came from immunoSEQ multiplex PCR; TCRdb stores just in-frame clones and leaves some out. The sample holds over 100,000 clones; roughly 84% are singletons and the top ten take approximately 3.5%. The germline V gene has CDR1 GTSNPN and CDR2 SVGIG (reference sequence). The CDR3 has 12 amino acids. V gave up 3 bases and J gave up 5 bases, with 5 bases separating them. This chain links TRBV30 with TRBJ1-6; D is unclear. This TCR was recovered from a woman between 25 and 40 years old who had recovered from COVID-19. Sequenced: PBMCs or T cells enriched from blood (not recorded which). CDR3 sequence reads: CAWRQDNSPLHF. In DNA, the CDR3 is TGTGCCTGGAGACAAGATAATTCACCCCTCCACTTT.